Listed here is a single T cell receptor (beta chain). Its antigen is not known. V was clipped by 10 bases and J by 3 bases, with 17 bases between them. Per germline, CDR1 MDHEN and CDR2 SYDVKM. The length of the CDR3 is 14 residues. TCRdb re-called the reads through MiXCR, storing one row per CDR3 protein. Of about 770,000 distinct CDR3 sequences in the sample, 25% to 35% were seen once. The source of the sample is a study of T cell repertoires in cytomegalovirus infection. The material was cultured CD8+ T cells from PBMCs, obtained from culture after CMV antigen stimulation. The clonotype originates from a human donor in good health (CMV status not recorded). Some clones in this sample may be carry-over from other donors' samples. The chain is built from TRBV28 and TRBJ2-3, with D perhaps TRBD1 (5 bases). The CDR3, as DNA: TGTGCCACCGCAAGCAGGGAACGGACAGATACGCAGTATTTT. Residues: CATASRERTDTQYF.